The present T cell receptor (beta chain) was sequenced within a study of graft-versus-host responses after intestinal transplantation. The wider study: Recipients had transplants, and these were multivisceral, liver-intestinal, or isolated intestinal. Each recipient received anti-thymocyte globulin induction, then tacrolimus and steroids for three to four years. General study points: Some GvH clones appeared in ileal mucosa or blood before recipient bone marrow. Within the allografts of patients who had graft-donor T cell macrochimerism, graft-versus-host to host-versus-graft clonal ratios were high.

As regards this clone: Its antigen is unidentified.

Profiled with immunoSEQ multiplex PCR; TCRdb holds only in-frame clones, not every one. Among more than 95,000 clones listed, 80% to 95% were seen once. The germline V and J ends were trimmed by 4 bases and 2 bases, with 17 bases remaining between them. The CDR3 loop spans 16 amino acids. Germline V gene sequence: CDR1 SGHRS, CDR2 YFSETQ. This TCR derives from a human donor who received an intestinal transplant. V and J are TRBV5-1 and TRBJ2-3, with D tentatively TRBD1 or TRBD2 (5 bases each). The specimen comprised unstimulated CD8+ T cells sorted from spleen or lymph node cells, sampled before intestinal transplant. CDR3 sequence reads: CASSAWDRISTDTQYF. CDR3 DNA sequence: TGCGCCAGCAGCGCCTGGGACCGGATATCCACAGATACGCAGTATTTT.